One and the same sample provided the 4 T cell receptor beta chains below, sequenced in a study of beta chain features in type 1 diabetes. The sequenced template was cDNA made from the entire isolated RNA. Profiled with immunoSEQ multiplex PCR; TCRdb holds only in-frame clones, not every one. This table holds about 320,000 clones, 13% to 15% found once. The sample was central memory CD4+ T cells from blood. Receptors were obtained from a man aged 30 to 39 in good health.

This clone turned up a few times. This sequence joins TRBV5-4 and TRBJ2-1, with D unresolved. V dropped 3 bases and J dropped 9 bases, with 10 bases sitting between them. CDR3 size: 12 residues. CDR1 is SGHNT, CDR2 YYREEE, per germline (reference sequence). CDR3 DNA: TGTGCCAGCAGCTCCATCCTGGGTGAGCAGTTCTTC. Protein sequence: CASSSILGEQFF.

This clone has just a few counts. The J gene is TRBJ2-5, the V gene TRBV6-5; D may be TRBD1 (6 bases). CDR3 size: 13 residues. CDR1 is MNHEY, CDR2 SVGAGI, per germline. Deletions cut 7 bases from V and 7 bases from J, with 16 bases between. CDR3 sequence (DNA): TGTGCCAGCAACCACCCAGGGGTGGGGACCCAGTACTTC. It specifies CASNHPGVGTQYF.

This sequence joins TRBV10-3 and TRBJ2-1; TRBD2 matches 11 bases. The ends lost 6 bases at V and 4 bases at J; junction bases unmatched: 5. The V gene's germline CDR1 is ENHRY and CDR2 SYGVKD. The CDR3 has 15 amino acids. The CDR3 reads CAIRGSGREYNEQFF. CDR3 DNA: TGTGCCATCAGGGGTAGCGGGAGGGAGTACAATGAGCAGTTCTTC.

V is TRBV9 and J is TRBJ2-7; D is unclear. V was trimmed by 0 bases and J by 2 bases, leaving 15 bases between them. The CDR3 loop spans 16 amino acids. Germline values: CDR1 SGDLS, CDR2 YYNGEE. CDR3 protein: CASSVGGRSTTYEQYF. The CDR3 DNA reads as TGTGCCAGCAGCGTAGGAGGCAGGTCGACCACCTACGAGCAGTACTTC.